This T cell receptor beta chain was identified in a study of T cells in Graves' hyperthyroidism and ophthalmopathy. General study findings and limits: A model of 13 V-J features distinguished ophthalmopathy from stable hyperthyroidism.

Germline loops: CDR1 SNHLY, CDR2 FYNNEI. This CDR3 is built from 15 residues. The V and J ends lost 4 bases and 6 bases, in that order; junction bases with no gene match: 5. This clonotype occurred many times. Antigen unknown. Patients were excluded for uncontrolled infection, other autoimmune disease, pregnancy or lactation. What was amplified from RNA transcripts were TCR beta CDR3 regions. A first-round RT-PCR of the TCR CDR3 used the HTBI primer set. MiXCR was run by TCRdb on the multiplex PCR reads, yielding one entry per CDR3 protein. The profile covers 550,000 to 700,000 distinct CDR3 sequences, with just over 45% appearing a single time and 15% to 20% taken by the ten largest.

The chain recombines TRBV2 with TRBJ1-5; 11 bases align to TRBD1. The sequence derives from an adult woman with Graves' disease, either hyperthyroidism or ophthalmopathy (not recorded which). Sequenced: peripheral blood or thyroid tissue (not recorded which). DNA of the CDR3: TGTGCCAGCAGTGGGGGACAGGGGGGCGCTCAGCCCCAGCATTTT. Amino acid sequence: CASSGGQGGAQPQHF.